The T cell receptor (beta chain) described here comes from a study of T-cell memory formation after mild COVID-19. Germline lookup yields CDR1 KGHSH and CDR2 LQKENI. V was cut by 2 bases and J by 7 bases, with 12 bases left in between. The CDR3 covers 14 residues. Each CDR3 protein is one row after TCRdb ran MiXCR on the 5' RACE reads. The data contain hundreds of thousands of distinct CDR3 sequences, 20% of them singletons. The source of this sequence is an adult woman who had mild COVID-19 (a few samples of this study predate the infection). Cell type and time point are not known. This chain connects TRBV18 to TRBJ1-5; a possible D gene is TRBD1 (5 bases). The material sequenced was PBMCs or a T cell subset sorted from them (not recorded which). CDR3: CASSPARARQPQHF. CDR3 DNA: TGTGCCAGCTCACCAGCCAGGGCGAGGCAGCCCCAGCATTTT.